The entry below describes one TCR beta chain. This entry belongs to a study of blood T cell repertoires in COVID-19. The overall study: COVID-19 samples collected from the United States, Italy and Spain covered acute and convalescent phases.

Germline-derived CDR1 and CDR2 are SNHLY and FYNNEI. CDR3 length: 14 residues. With V trimmed by 9 bases and J by 3 bases, 6 bases remained unmatched. Generated by immunoSEQ multiplex PCR, the TCRdb table keeps only in-frame clones and is missing some. Of hundreds of thousands of clones listed, around 87% are singletons. The sequenced sample was PBMCs or T cells enriched from blood (not recorded which). The TCR was taken from a woman in her forties or fifties who had recovered from COVID-19. This chain links TRBV2 with TRBJ2-7; 12 bases map to TRBD2. CDR3 nucleotide sequence: TGTGCCAGATCAGGACTAGCGGGACGCTACGAGCAGTACTTC. It encodes CARSGLAGRYEQYF.